What follows is one T cell receptor (beta chain) and its context. Per the germline V gene, CDR1 is SGHTA and CDR2 is FQGNSA. V shed 3 bases, J shed 0 bases, and the junction held 13 bases outside the gene matches. The CDR3 totals 19 residues. Repertoires were generated with immunoSEQ multiplex PCR, while TCRdb's copy carries only in-frame clones and drops some. The sample gives approximately 220,000 clones, over 80% of which show up once; around 15% is in the top ten. This entry belongs to a study of cytomegalovirus exposure and HLA in healthy donors. This sequence joins TRBV7-2 and TRBJ2-3; 9 bases match TRBD2. The origin of this receptor is a woman in her 30s in good health and CMV-seropositive. Material: PBMCs. CDR3 coding DNA: TGTGCCAGCAGCTTTAGTTTCGGCGGGAGGGGTGCTAGCACAGATACGCAGTATTTT. Amino acids: CASSFSFGGRGASTDTQYF.